A selection of T cell receptor beta chains follows, all from one sample in a study of blood T cell repertoires in COVID-19. The repertoire was sequenced with immunoSEQ multiplex PCR; TCRdb's copy has only in-frame clones and lacks some. Among fewer than 500,000 clones listed, more than 75% were seen once. Sequencing input: peripheral blood. These receptors originate from a human donor with acute or convalescent COVID-19. The donor label of this sample is uncertain. Each CDR3 is given with its conserved first and last residue. D genes are given only for firm matches. Clone size is stated in some rows and not others, as once, few, many or a class when expanded.

J gene | D gene | clone size | V gene | CDR3 DNA | CDR3 protein
TRBJ1-2 | - | - | TRBV7-8 | TGTGCCAGCAGCCGGAGGGATCTTCCTAACTATGGCTACACCTTC | CASSRRDLPNYGYTF
TRBJ1-1 | - | - | TRBV7-2 | TGTGCCAGCAGCTTAGCAGTTCCGGGGGAAGCTTTCTTT | CASSLAVPGEAFF
TRBJ1-6 | - | - | TRBV30 | TGTGCCTGGAGTGTGAGTGGTGCGGGGTATTCACCCCTCCACTTT | CAWSVSGAGYSPLHF
TRBJ1-6 | TRBD1 | - | TRBV5-1 | TGCGCCAGCAGCTTGGTTGGACAGGACAGCTCCTATAATTCACCCCTCCACTTT | CASSLVGQDSSYNSPLHF
TRBJ1-6 | - | - | TRBV28 | TGTGCCAGCAGTACTTATGAGGGTGTTTCACCCCTCCACTTT | CASSTYEGVSPLHF
TRBJ1-1 | TRBD1 | once | TRBV6-5 | TGTGCCAGCATTAACACAGGGGTCGGCGGCACTGAAGCTTTCTTT | CASINTGVGGTEAFF
TRBJ1-6 | TRBD1 | few | TRBV15 | TGTGCCACCAGCAGGGGACAGGGTTCACCCCTCCACTTT | CATSRGQGSPLHF
TRBJ1-2 | TRBD1 | once | TRBV19 | TGTGCCAGTAGTAGAACAGGGGAAGGCTATGGCTACACCTTC | CASSRTGEGYGYTF
TRBJ1-2 | - | - | TRBV5-1 | TGCGCCAGCAGCTTGGGACAGGAGGTTTTTGGCTACACCTTC | CASSLGQEVFGYTF
TRBJ1-1 | TRBD1 | - | TRBV7-2 | TGTGCCAGCAGCTTGAGAGGACAGGGGATGAACACTGAAGCTTTCTTT | CASSLRGQGMNTEAFF
TRBJ1-1 | - | - | TRBV19 | TGTGCCAGTAGTCCCCAGGTCAACACTGAAGCTTTCTTT | CASSPQVNTEAFF
TRBJ2-7 | TRBD1 | - | TRBV5-1 | TGCGCCAGCAGGGCCGGGACAGGGATATTCGAGCAGTACTTC | CASRAGTGIFEQYF
TRBJ1-1 | - | - | TRBV25-1 | TGTGCCAGCAACGTGGGGGGACTGAACACTGAAGCTTTCTTT | CASNVGGLNTEAFF
TRBJ2-5 | TRBD2 | once | TRBV10-1 | TGCGCCAGCAGTCCCGCCGGAGTAGCGGGGGGAGAGACCCAGTACTTC | CASSPAGVAGGETQYF
TRBJ1-3 | - | - | TRBV28 | TGTGCCAGCAGAACGACAAGCCCCTCTGGAAACACCATATATTTT | CASRTTSPSGNTIYF
TRBJ1-1 | - | once | TRBV19 | TGTGCCAGTAGTCGTCTCAGGGTGGGTACTGAAGCTTTCTTT | CASSRLRVGTEAFF
TRBJ1-2 | TRBD1 | - | TRBV3-1/TRBV3-2 | TGTGCCAGCAGCCAATTTCTAGGGGGCGTTGGAAATGGCTACACCTTC | CASSQFLGGVGNGYTF
TRBJ2-7 | TRBD1 | - | TRBV30 | TGTGCCTGGAGTGCCCCCTGGGACAGGGGGGGCGAGCAGTACTTC | CAWSAPWDRGGEQYF
TRBJ2-3 | - | once | TRBV19 | TGTGCCAGTCGCACCCCCGGGGAGAGAGATACGCAGTATTTT | CASRTPGERDTQYF
TRBJ1-1 | TRBD1 | - | TRBV5-1 | TGCGCCAGCAGCTCGGGACAGGGATGGGGCACTGAAGCTTTCTTT | CASSSGQGWGTEAFF
TRBJ2-3 | TRBD2 | few | TRBV7-9 | TGTGCCAGCAGCTTGGGGGGGTTTGCGAGCACAGATACGCAGTATTTT | CASSLGGFASTDTQYF
TRBJ2-2 | TRBD1 | - | TRBV29-1 | TGCAGCGCCCTCGAAACTGACAGGGACACCGGGGAGCTGTTTTTT | CSALETDRDTGELFF
TRBJ1-5 | - | - | TRBV27 | TGTGCCAGCAGTCCGAATTATCTCAGTCAGCCCCAGCATTTT | CASSPNYLSQPQHF
TRBJ1-4 | - | - | TRBV3-1/TRBV3-2 | TGTGCCAGCAGCCAAGGGTATAGTAAGGCGGCAGCTAATGAAAAACTGTTTTTT | CASSQGYSKAAANEKLFF
TRBJ2-4 | - | - | TRBV19 | TGTGCCAGTAGTACCATAACGGACATTCAGTACTTC | CASSTITDIQYF
TRBJ1-4 | - | - | TRBV28 | TGTGCCAGCAATACCGGACAGTTTAAACTGTTTTTT | CASNTGQFKLFF
TRBJ2-7 | TRBD1 | - | TRBV28 | TGTGCCAGCAGTCCATCGGACAGGGGCCATTACGAGCAGTACTTC | CASSPSDRGHYEQYF
TRBJ1-2 | TRBD1 | - | TRBV18 | TGTGCCAGCTCACCTCGGACAGGGCAAGGCTACACCTTC | CASSPRTGQGYTF
TRBJ2-3 | TRBD2 | - | TRBV9 | TGTGCCAGCAGCGTAATAGCGGGGGGGCCTCCAGATACGCAGTATTTT | CASSVIAGGPPDTQYF
TRBJ1-2 | - | - | TRBV4-1 | TGCGCCAGCAGCCAAGAAGCTTGGGCAAGAGACACCTTC | CASSQEAWARDTF
TRBJ2-7 | TRBD2 | - | TRBV14 | TGTGCCAGCAGCCAGAGTTCCGGGGGGAGCGAGCAGTACTTC | CASSQSSGGSEQYF
TRBJ2-1 | TRBD1 | - | TRBV5-1 | TGCGCCAGCAGCTTGGCCGCCGGGACAGGGGGTAATGAGCAGTTCTTC | CASSLAAGTGGNEQFF
TRBJ1-1 | - | - | TRBV29-1 | TGCAGCGTGGGGGACACGGGCACTGAAGCTTTCTTT | CSVGDTGTEAFF
TRBJ2-7 | - | - | TRBV6-5 | TGTGCCATCGACCCATGGGGGGGGCTCAACGAGCAGTACTTC | CAIDPWGGLNEQYF
TRBJ2-5 | TRBD2 | - | TRBV5-8 | TGTGCCAGCAGCCCAGCGTACGGACTAGCGGGGGTGGGGGAGACCCAGTACTTC | CASSPAYGLAGVGETQYF
TRBJ2-5 | - | few | TRBV6-1 | TGTGCCAGCAGTGAATTCGGGACTCCCCAAGAGACCCAGTACTTC | CASSEFGTPQETQYF
TRBJ1-2 | TRBD1 | - | TRBV19 | TGTGCCAGTAGGCCGACAGGGGTCATTGGCTACACCTTC | CASRPTGVIGYTF
TRBJ1-4 | TRBD1 | - | TRBV18 | TGTGCCAGCTCACCGGACAGGAATGAAAAACTGTTTTTT | CASSPDRNEKLFF
TRBJ2-3 | TRBD2 | - | TRBV10-3 | TGTGCCATCAGTAAGGGAGCGGGGGATACGCAGTATTTT | CAISKGAGDTQYF
TRBJ1-1 | - | once | TRBV30 | TGTGCCTGGAGTGTTACAATGAACACTGAAGCTTTCTTT | CAWSVTMNTEAFF
TRBJ1-1 | TRBD1 | - | TRBV5-6 | TGTGCCAGCAGCGAGACAGGGGGCGTTTCGTCAGCTTTCTTT | CASSETGGVSSAFF
TRBJ2-5 | TRBD1 | - | TRBV7-2 | TGTGCCAGCAGCTTGAGCGGACAGGGGGCTCAAGAGACCCAGTACTTC | CASSLSGQGAQETQYF
TRBJ2-1 | TRBD2 | - | TRBV6-2/TRBV6-3 | TGTGCCAGCAGCCAAACTAGCGCTGAGCAGTTCTTC | CASSQTSAEQFF
TRBJ1-1 | TRBD1 | - | TRBV7-9 | TGTGCCAGCAGCTTGGCGGGACAGCCGAACACTGAAGCTTTCTTT | CASSLAGQPNTEAFF
TRBJ2-1 | TRBD1 | - | TRBV6-6 | TGTGCCAGCAGCTTACAGGGGAATGAGCAGTTCTTC | CASSLQGNEQFF
TRBJ1-1 | - | - | TRBV20-1 | TGCAGTGCTAGAGCTAGGACTGAAGCTTTCTTT | CSARARTEAFF
TRBJ1-2 | - | few | TRBV20-1 | TGCAGTGCTACCGCCCGGGATGGCTACACCTTC | CSATARDGYTF